Described below is a single T cell receptor beta chain sequence and its context. Its binding antigen is unknown. Per-base qualities were not stored, and no clone one base away is much larger. The CDR3 regions of human TCRbeta chains were analyzed by immunosequencing. In the original analysis: Repertoire TCRs were checked for matches against a reference library of SARS-CoV-2-specific TCRs that had been generated using the MIRA antigen-specificity platform. Breadth was defined as the fraction of unique TCRs that were SARS-CoV-2-associated, and depth was defined as the fraction of total T cells that were SARS-CoV-2-associated. Using the MIRA data, each spike-specific TCR was mapped to the spike region that the TCR reacts to and placed in a CD4 or CD8 class. Log10-transformed breadth and depth values were compared by one-way ANOVA with Sidak's multiple comparisons tests. In its TCRdb copy, this immuneACCESS table keeps in-frame sequences only and misses some clones. Where compared with another copy, unresolved V genes explain less than half of these, and the others have no known cause. V, J and clone size are taken as reported in that table, and D and trimming were inferred from the DNA itself. Here the sample has 150,000 to 200,000 clones; approximately 90% occur a single time. The ten most abundant clones make up around 3.6% of the sample.

The time point label here, explained by the study, means: about 28 days (+/-7) after the second vaccine dose. The intended sense of this specimen's treatment or condition label: meningococcal conjugate vaccine given as trial control. The vaccinee samples were drawn from two UK trials, COV001 and COV002, one of which was a single-blind randomized controlled phase 2/3 trial testing AZD1222 (ChAdOx1 nCoV-19) in healthy adults. Trial participant PBMC samples were collected at day 0 and day 28 after the second dose for TCRbeta chain sequencing. Trimming accounts for 6 bases at V and 0 bases at J, while the number of junction bases matched to no gene is 5. The CDR3 goes from the cysteine to the phenylalanine over 15 residues. The entry retains the CDR3 DNA only, 45 bases that are in frame from base 1. The germline V gene sets CDR1 to MNHEY and CDR2 to SVGAGI. The data belong to a study of T cell responses to AZD1222 COVID-19 vaccine (dated by TCRdb to the early 2020s). Concerning the study at large: A total of just over 230 trial participants underwent TCR sequencing, of whom 200 to 220 received two doses of AZD1222 and approximately 25 received two doses of the MenACWY control vaccine. Trial participants were enrolled by age into 18-55, 56-69 and 70-plus year subgroups, with roughly 160, 29 and 62 TCR-sequenced participants respectively.

General study outcomes and caveats: CD4 TCRs associated with the vaccine covered the entire spike protein, and the dominant responses were in regions 160-218 and 743-854. Participants were mostly white British, with more females than males. The authors suggested clonal diversity may have been underestimated. In the small 56-69-year group, the increase in depth fell short of significance, most likely because of low power. Because no day 14 peak-response samples were available, repertoires were characterized only after the peak T cell response. Conclusions about previously exposed vaccinees are limited because only six or seven AZD1222 recipients were SARS-CoV-2 seropositive at baseline. Reportedly, almost half of the unique spike-specific TCRs recognized epitopes lying outside the regions that are mutated in the B.1.351 and B.1.1.7 variants. A significant rise in spike-specific TCR breadth and depth was observed after two AZD1222 doses relative to day 0 and relative to MenACWY recipients.

Sequenced here: peripheral blood, sampled 28 days after the second dose of the MenACWY control vaccine. In this chain, TRBV6-5 is recombined with TRBJ1-3; 7 bases in between match TRBD1. This sequence was found in an adult who received the MenACWY meningococcal vaccine as a control. The DNA sequence is TGTGCCAGCAGAGCGACAGGGTCCTCTGGAAACACCATATATTTT. Translated, this is CASRATGSSGNTIYF.